This T cell receptor (beta chain) was identified in a study of identical twins. Study-wide points: Model-predicted out-of-frame TCR alpha sharing fell below observed values in monozygotic twins. Fewer insertions were carried by abundant cord blood beta clonotypes, but none was seen in memory repertoires. Sequences that were out-of-frame, alpha and twin-shared displayed an excess of low generation probability.

TCRdb re-derived calls from the 5' RACE reads in MiXCR, one entry per CDR3 protein. Seen here are 700,000 or so distinct CDR3 sequences, under 9% observed once, and the top ten hold approximately 0.96%. This clonotype occurred a few times. Its target is unknown. There are 15 residues in the CDR3. Trimming cost V 3 bases and J 2 bases, with 14 bases left between them. Germline loops: CDR1 DFQATT, CDR2 SNEGSKA (reference sequence). The data also belong to a second study, concerning yellow fever vaccine responses in identical twins.

Sequenced input: PBMCs. This chain joins TRBV20-1 and TRBJ1-5, with D possibly matching TRBD1 (5 bases). This sequence originates from a woman aged 18-30 years in good health. The CDR3 nucleotides are TGCAGTGCTAGTAGAGGGGCGCTAGGCAATCAGCCCCAGCATTTT. Its translation: CSASRGALGNQPQHF.